This paragraph reports one T cell receptor (beta chain). What it binds is not known. In the authors' methods: Out-of-frame sequences were removed, leaving about 2,300,000 distinct TCRbeta sequences. The repertoire was sequenced with immunoSEQ multiplex PCR; TCRdb's copy has only in-frame clones and lacks some. That table gives V, J and clone size, and the DNA gave D and trimming. This sample has approximately 47,000 clones; 75% to 85% occur once, and the top ten carry approximately 0.85%. This sample was included in a study of memory CD4+ T cells and cytomegalovirus serostatus. Study in general: Healthy Belgian adult donors included roughly nine CMV-positive and more than 20 CMV-negative people. General study results and limits: Suggested: most of the CMV-linked TCR signature lies in CD4+ memory cells.

CDR1 and CDR2 from the germline V gene are SEHNR and FQNEAQ (reference sequence). This CDR3 is built from 15 residues. The V end was cut by 1 base, the J end by 0 bases, with 6 bases between. Single viable CD3+CD4+CD8-CD45RO+ cells were sorted as the memory CD4+ T cells. Donors' CMV status reflects serum IgG against pp150, pp28, p38, p52. This chain joins TRBV7-9 and TRBJ1-4; D not certain. The source is an adult in good health and CMV-seronegative. Sequencing input: memory CD4+ T cells from blood. The CDR3 nucleotides are TGTGCCAGCAGCTTAGGGCTTGCAACTAATGAAAAACTGTTTTTT. The encoded protein is CASSLGLATNEKLFF.